Sequencing of this T cell receptor (beta chain) was carried out in a study of cytomegalovirus exposure and HLA in healthy donors. General observations from the study: The authors enumerated over 150 TCR beta chains as linked to cytomegalovirus.

As regards this clone: Its antigen remains unknown.

The CDR3 is made up of 15 amino acids. Germline V lookup: CDR1 SGHNT, CDR2 YYREEE (reference sequence). Losses at the gene ends were 3 bases for V and 4 bases for J; bases not matched to a gene: 4. Produced via immunoSEQ multiplex PCR; TCRdb's table is partial and in-frame only. Of roughly 180,000 clones listed, around nine tenths are singletons. Material: PBMCs. The clonotype was recovered from a man younger than 45 in good health and CMV-seropositive. The chain is built from TRBV5-4 and TRBJ2-2; 9 positions match TRBD1. The CDR3 region is CASSSRDRVTGELFF. The CDR3 DNA is TGTGCCAGCAGCTCCCGGGACAGGGTCACCGGGGAGCTGTTTTTT.